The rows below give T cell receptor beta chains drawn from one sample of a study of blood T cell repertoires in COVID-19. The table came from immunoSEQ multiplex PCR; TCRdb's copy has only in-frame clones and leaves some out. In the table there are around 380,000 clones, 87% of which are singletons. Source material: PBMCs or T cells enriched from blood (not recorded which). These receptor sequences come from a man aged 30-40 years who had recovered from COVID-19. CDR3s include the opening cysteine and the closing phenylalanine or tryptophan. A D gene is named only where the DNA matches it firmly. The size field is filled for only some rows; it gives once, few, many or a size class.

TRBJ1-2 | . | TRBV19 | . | CASSMQVTNYGYTF | TGTGCCAGTAGTATGCAGGTGACTAACTATGGCTACACCTTC
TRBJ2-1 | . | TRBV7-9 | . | CASSALLASNEQFF | TGTGCCAGCAGCGCCTTACTAGCATCCAATGAGCAGTTCTTC
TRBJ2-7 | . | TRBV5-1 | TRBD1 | CASSVTTGFTYEQYF | TGCGCCAGCAGCGTCACGACAGGGTTCACCTACGAGCAGTACTTC
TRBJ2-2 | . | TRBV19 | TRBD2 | CASTLGRYPNTGELFF | TGTGCCAGCACGCTCGGGAGGTATCCGAACACCGGGGAGCTGTTTTTT
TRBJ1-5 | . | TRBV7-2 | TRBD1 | CASSYQTGGQPQHF | TGTGCCAGCAGCTATCAAACAGGGGGACAGCCCCAGCATTTT
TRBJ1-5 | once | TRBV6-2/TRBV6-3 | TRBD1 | CASSIREQGARNQPQHF | TGTGCCAGCAGCATACGGGAGCAGGGGGCTCGGAATCAGCCCCAGCATTTT
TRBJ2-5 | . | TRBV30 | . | CAWRGGASDGTQYF | TGTGCCTGGAGGGGCGGGGCCTCGGACGGGACCCAGTACTTC
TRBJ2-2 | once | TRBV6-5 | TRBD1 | CASRARQGETGELFF | TGTGCCAGCAGAGCCCGACAGGGAGAGACCGGGGAGCTGTTTTTT
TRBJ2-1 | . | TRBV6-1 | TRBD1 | CASSGSDREFHNEQFF | TGTGCCAGCAGTGGATCTGACAGGGAGTTCCACAATGAGCAGTTCTTC
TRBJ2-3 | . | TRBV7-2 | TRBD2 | CASSPSSGGAGTQYF | TGTGCCAGCAGCCCCAGTAGCGGGGGGGCCGGTACGCAGTATTTT
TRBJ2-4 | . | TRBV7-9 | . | CASSLLEGGPKNIQYF | TGTGCCAGCAGCTTATTAGAGGGAGGTCCCAAAAACATTCAGTACTTC
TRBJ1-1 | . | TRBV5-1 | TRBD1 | CASSLSPRQGVVTEAFF | TGCGCCAGCAGCTTGAGCCCGCGACAGGGGGTCGTCACTGAAGCTTTCTTT
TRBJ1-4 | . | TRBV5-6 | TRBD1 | CASSWGTGEKLFF | TGTGCCAGCAGCTGGGGGACAGGGGAAAAACTGTTTTTT